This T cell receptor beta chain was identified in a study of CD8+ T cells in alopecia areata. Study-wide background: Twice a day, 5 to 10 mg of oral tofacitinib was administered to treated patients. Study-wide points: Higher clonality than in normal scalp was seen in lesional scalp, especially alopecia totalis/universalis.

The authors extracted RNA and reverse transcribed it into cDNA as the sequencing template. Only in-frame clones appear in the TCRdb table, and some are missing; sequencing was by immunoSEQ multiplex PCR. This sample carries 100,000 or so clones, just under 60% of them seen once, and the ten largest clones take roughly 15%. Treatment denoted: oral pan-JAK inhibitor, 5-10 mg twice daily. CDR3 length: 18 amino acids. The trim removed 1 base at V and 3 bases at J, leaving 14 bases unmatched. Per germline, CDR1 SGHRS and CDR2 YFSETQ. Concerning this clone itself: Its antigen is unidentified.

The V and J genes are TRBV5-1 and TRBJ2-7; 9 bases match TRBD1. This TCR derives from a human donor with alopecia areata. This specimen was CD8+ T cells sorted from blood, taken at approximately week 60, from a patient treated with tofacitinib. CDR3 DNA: TGCGCCAGCAGCTTGCTACCGACCGGGACAGGGACCTACTACGAGCAGTACTTC. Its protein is CASSLLPTGTGTYYEQYF.